What follows are 20 T cell receptor beta chains derived from one specimen sequenced in a study of patients and donors after allogeneic stem cell transplantation. From the RT-PCR reads, TCRdb called clonotypes with MiXCR, one entry per CDR3 protein. The data show approximately 410,000 distinct CDR3 sequences, about a sixth seen once. The sequencing input was blood, either unsorted or a sorted T cell fraction (not recorded which). These receptors came from a human donor who was either an allogeneic HSCT recipient or a stem cell or donor lymphocyte infusion donor (not recorded which). It is not recorded whose cells these are; they may come from a transplant donor.

This clonotype was detected a few times. The chain joins TRBV12-3 or TRBV12-4 to TRBJ2-1; D is perhaps TRBD1 (5 bases). The CDR3 sequence is 13 residues long. The V end lost 4 bases, the J end lost 6 bases, and 10 bases lay between the germline ends. CDR3: CASSSTGSNEQFF. The CDR3 DNA reads as TGTGCCAGCAGTTCTACAGGTTCCAATGAGCAGTTCTTC.

This clonotype was seen at least ten times. The chain combines TRBV15 with TRBJ2-1; possibly TRBD1 or TRBD2 for D (6 bases each). CDR1 and CDR2 from the germline V gene are LNHNV and YYDKDF (reference sequence). This CDR3 has 14 residues. Between the trimmed V and J ends, which lost 8 bases and 4 bases, there was a span of 15 bases. The CDR3: CATEDRRVYNEQFF. DNA for the CDR3: TGTGCCACCGAAGACAGGAGGGTTTACAATGAGCAGTTCTTC. Based on the CDR3 plus reference TRBV15 and TRBJ2-1, the full variable domain is DAMVIQNPRYQVTQFGKPVTLSCSQTLNHNVMYWYQQKSSQAPKLLFHYYDKDFNNEADTPDNFQSRRPNTSFCFLDIRSPGLGDTAMYLCATEDRRVYNEQFFGPGTRLTVL.

This clonotype was found many times. In nucleotides, the CDR3 is TGTGCCAGCAGCGCCACCGGGACTAGCACAGATACGCAGTATTTT. Its translation is CASSATGTSTDTQYF. V usage is TRBV9 and J usage is TRBJ2-3; D is perhaps TRBD2 (6 bases). Trimming took 3 bases from V and 0 from J, leaving 11 bases between them. This CDR3 has 15 residues. Germline values: CDR1 SGDLS, CDR2 YYNGEE.

This clonotype has just a few counts. The chain links TRBV4-1 to TRBJ2-3, with 8 bases aligning to TRBD2. The CDR3 sequence is 16 residues long. J was trimmed by 4 bases and V by 4 bases; bases with no gene match: 10. The germline gives CDR1 MGHRA, CDR2 YSYEKL. The CDR3 DNA reads TGCGCCAGCAGCCTCGCCGGCGGGAGGTATCCAGATACGCAGTATTTT. Its protein product is CASSLAGGRYPDTQYF.

J is TRBJ2-7 and V is TRBV5-1; 8 bases align to TRBD1. From germline, CDR1 is SGHRS and CDR2 YFSETQ. Trimming at V came to 1 base and at J to 5 bases, leaving 5 bases not matched to a gene. The CDR3 is 14 residues long. The CDR3 DNA reads as TGCGCCAGCAGCTTGTCCGGGACAGGACACGAGCAGTACTTC. Protein sequence: CASSLSGTGHEQYF.

Only a few counts were recorded for this clonotype. V is TRBV5-1 and J is TRBJ2-3; TRBD1 might be the D (6 bases). Germline CDR1 is SGHRS and CDR2 is YFSETQ. The CDR3 loop spans 14 amino acids. Trimming pared 4 bases from V and 0 bases from J, leaving 9 bases between. The CDR3 nucleotides are TGCGCCAGCAGCCCGGGACATAGCACAGATACGCAGTATTTT. Translated: CASSPGHSTDTQYF. Variable domain in full (rest from reference TRBV5-1 and TRBJ2-3): KAGVTQTPRYLIKTRGQQVTLSCSPISGHRSVSWYQQTPGQGLQFLFEYFSETQRNKGNFPGRFSGRQFSNSRSEMNVSTLELGDSALYLCASSPGHSTDTQYFGPGTRLTVL.

J is TRBJ2-5 and V is TRBV27; the D gene could be TRBD1 or TRBD2 (5 bases each). Germline loops: CDR1 MNHEY, CDR2 SMNVEV (reference sequence). Trimming pared 4 bases from V and 5 bases from J, leaving 17 bases between. This CDR3 has 15 residues. CDR3 sequence (DNA): TGTGCCAGCAGTTCGCTCGGGACCCTAAGGGAGACCCAGTACTTC. Translating it yields CASSSLGTLRETQYF.

The CDR3 sequence: CATSDDGASGDTQYF. CDR3 nucleotides: TGTGCCACCAGTGACGATGGCGCCTCCGGAGATACGCAGTATTTT. The chain is built from TRBV24-1 and TRBJ2-3; D is unresolved. The CDR3 sequence is 15 residues long. Germline V gene sequence: CDR1 KGHDR, CDR2 SFDVKD. Trimming removed 4 bases at V and 5 bases at J, with 15 bases between.

V is TRBV5-1 and J is TRBJ2-3; TRBD1 agrees at 12 bases. J was trimmed by 5 bases and V by 3 bases; bases with no gene match: 7. The CDR3 runs 16 residues. Germline values: CDR1 SGHRS, CDR2 YFSETQ. DNA for the CDR3: TGCGCCAGCAGCTCACCGGGACAGGGGGCGCGAGATACGCAGTATTTT. Translating gives CASSSPGQGARDTQYF.

The chain links TRBV7-3 to TRBJ1-1, with a weak D call TRBD1 (5 bases). Germline values: CDR1 SGHTA, CDR2 FQGTGA. V lost 5 bases and J 2 bases, leaving 15 bases between the germline ends. The CDR3 runs 15 residues. CDR3 coding DNA: TGTGCCAGCAGCCCGGCCGGGGGTCGTAACACTGAAGCTTTCTTT. This encodes CASSPAGGRNTEAFF.

This clonotype has just a few counts. The gene calls are TRBV28 and TRBJ2-2, with 8 bases lining up with TRBD2. V lost 4 bases to trimming and J lost 4 bases; unmatched junction nucleotides: 14. The CDR3 loop spans 18 amino acids. Germline V CDR1 and CDR2: MDHEN, SYDVKM. This chain's CDR3 is CASSSLLHREGSTGELFF. The CDR3 DNA is TGTGCCAGCAGTTCTCTACTTCACCGGGAGGGCTCCACCGGGGAGCTGTTTTTT.

This clonotype was counted only a few times. As DNA, the CDR3 is TGTGCCAGCAGCTTAGTGGGGGGTTCGGGTGGAAACACCATATATTTT. It translates to CASSLVGGSGGNTIYF. The chain combines TRBV7-2 with TRBJ1-3; D might be TRBD1 (5 bases). V lost 1 base, J lost 3 bases, and 13 bases lay in between. The length of the CDR3 is 16 residues. Germline values: CDR1 SGHTA, CDR2 FQGNSA.

This clonotype appeared a few times. The chain couples TRBV4-2 to TRBJ2-2; D possibly corresponds to TRBD2 (6 bases). The CDR3 contains 17 residues. V lost 0 bases, J lost 6 bases, and 17 bases lay in between. The V gene's germline CDR1 is LGHNA and CDR2 YNFKEQ. CDR3 nucleotide sequence: TGTGCCAGCAGCCAAGAGCGGGGCAGGCCCGGTCCCGGGGAGCTGTTTTTT. Its protein is CASSQERGRPGPGELFF.

DNA for the CDR3: TGTGCCACCAGTGAAATCTCCTACAATGAGCAGTTCTTC. Encoded protein: CATSEISYNEQFF. This chain joins TRBV24-1 and TRBJ2-1; no reliable D call. The CDR3 runs to 13 residues. Trimming removed 4 bases at V and 0 bases at J, with 3 bases between. The germline CDR1 and CDR2 sequences are KGHDR and SFDVKD.

This clonotype occurred a few times. The CDR3 DNA sequence: TGCAGTGCTAGCCCAACTGGCCAGCCCCAGCATTTT. Translating gives CSASPTGQPQHF. This rearrangement joins TRBV20-1 to TRBJ1-5, with D uncertain. Germline-derived CDR1 and CDR2 are DFQATT and SNEGSKA (reference sequence). V was clipped by 3 bases and J by 7 bases, with 10 bases between them. The CDR3 is 12 amino acids.

J is TRBJ2-3 and V is TRBV6-2 or TRBV6-3; possibly TRBD2 for D (6 bases). CDR3 length: 15 residues. Trimming removed 2 bases from V and 2 bases from J, with 11 bases in between. Germline-derived CDR1 and CDR2 are MNHEY and SVGEGT. CDR3 in amino acids: CASSYAGRSTDTQYF. CDR3 DNA sequence: TGTGCCAGCAGTTACGCGGGACGTTCCACAGATACGCAGTATTTT.

The chain joins TRBV6-1 to TRBJ1-1; 9 bases are a match to TRBD1. In germline, CDR1 is MNHNS, CDR2 SASEGT. The CDR3 runs 14 residues. Trimming took 7 bases from V and 5 from J; bases not matched to a gene: 8. CDR3 protein: CASKPGDRVTEAFF. CDR3 nucleotide sequence: TGTGCCAGCAAACCGGGGGACAGGGTAACTGAAGCTTTCTTT.

This chain joins TRBV6-4 and TRBJ2-1, with a weak D call TRBD1 (9 bases). Germline values: CDR1 MRHNA, CDR2 SNTAGT. Between the trimmed V and J ends, which lost 5 bases and 2 bases, there was a span of 19 bases. The CDR3 loop spans 17 amino acids. The CDR3 sequence: CASSRTGVLAAYNEQFF. The DNA of the CDR3 is TGTGCCAGCAGTCGGACAGGGGTACTAGCGGCCTACAATGAGCAGTTCTTC.

This clonotype showed up just a few times. It is unclear where the CDR3 begins or ends on the DNA, so no DNA is shown, and the CDR3 is as TCRdb lists it. The rearrangement uses TRBV5-1 and TRBJ2-1; the listed D gene, TRBD1, was not tested against the DNA. CDR1 SGHRS and CDR2 YFSETQ come from the germline V gene. The CDR3 is 11 amino acids long, termini counted. The chain's CDR3 is CASSFGGGTFF.

The chain employs TRBV10-3 and TRBJ1-4; TRBD1 matches at 9 bases. There are 13 residues in the CDR3. The germline CDR1 and CDR2 sequences are ENHRY and SYGVKD. With 6 bases clipped from V and 5 bases from J, the junction kept 1 base outside the gene matches. CDR3 sequence: CAIRGQGNEKLFF. Here the CDR3 DNA reads TGTGCCATCAGGGGACAGGGAAATGAAAAACTGTTTTTT.